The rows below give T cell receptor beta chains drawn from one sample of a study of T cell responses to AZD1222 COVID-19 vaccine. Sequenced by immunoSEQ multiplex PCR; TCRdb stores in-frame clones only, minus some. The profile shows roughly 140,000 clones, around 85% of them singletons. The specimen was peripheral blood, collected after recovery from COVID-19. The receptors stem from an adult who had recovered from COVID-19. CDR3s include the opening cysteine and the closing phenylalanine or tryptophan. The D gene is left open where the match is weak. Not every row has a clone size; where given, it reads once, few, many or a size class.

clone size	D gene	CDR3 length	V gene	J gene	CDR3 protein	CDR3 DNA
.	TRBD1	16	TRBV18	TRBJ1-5	CASSWTGGAGNQPQHF	TGTGCCAGCTCATGGACAGGGGGCGCCGGCAATCAGCCCCAGCATTTT
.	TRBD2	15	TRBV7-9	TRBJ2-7	CASSLTSGGSYEQYF	TGTGCCAGCAGCTTGACTAGCGGGGGGTCCTACGAGCAGTACTTC
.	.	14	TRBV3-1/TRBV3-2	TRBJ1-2	CASSQDLRGDGYTF	TGTGCCAGCAGCCAAGATCTTAGAGGGGATGGCTACACCTTC
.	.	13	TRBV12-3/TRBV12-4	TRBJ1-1	CASSTTVNTEAFF	TGTGCCAGCAGTACGACAGTAAACACTGAAGCTTTCTTT
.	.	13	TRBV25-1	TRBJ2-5	CASSEWGVETQYF	TGTGCCAGCAGTGAATGGGGGGTAGAGACCCAGTACTTC
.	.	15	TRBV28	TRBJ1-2	CASRLPRGAYYGYTF	TGTGCCAGCAGACTACCCCGGGGGGCATATTATGGCTACACCTTC
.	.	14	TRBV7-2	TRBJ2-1	CASSSFQGYNEQFF	TGTGCCAGCAGCTCGTTCCAGGGGTACAATGAGCAGTTCTTC
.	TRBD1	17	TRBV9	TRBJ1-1	CASSVEAGGPTSTEAFF	TGTGCCAGCAGCGTAGAGGCAGGGGGGCCTACTAGCACTGAAGCTTTCTTT
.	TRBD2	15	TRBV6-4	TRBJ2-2	CASSVAGETTGELFF	TGTGCCAGCAGCGTAGCGGGAGAGACCACCGGGGAGCTGTTTTTT
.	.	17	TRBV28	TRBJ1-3	CASRGASLVGTGNTIYF	TGTGCCAGCCGGGGGGCCAGCTTAGTGGGCACCGGAAACACCATATATTTT
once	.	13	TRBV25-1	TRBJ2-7	CASSGRGSYEQYF	TGTGCCAGCAGTGGGCGGGGATCCTACGAGCAGTACTTC
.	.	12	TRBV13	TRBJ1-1	CASSRGRTEAFF	TGTGCCAGCAGCCGAGGCCGGACTGAAGCTTTCTTT
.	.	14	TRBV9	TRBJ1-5	CASSVSGGNQPQHF	TGTGCCAGCAGCGTATCCGGTGGCAATCAGCCCCAGCATTTT
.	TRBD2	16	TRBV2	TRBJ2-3	CASRGGIAGGTDTQYF	TGTGCCAGCAGGGGGGGAATAGCGGGAGGTACAGATACGCAGTATTTT
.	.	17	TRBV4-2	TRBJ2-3	CASSLIGRRGGTDTQYF	TGTGCCAGCAGCCTGATTGGAAGGAGGGGGGGCACAGATACGCAGTATTTT
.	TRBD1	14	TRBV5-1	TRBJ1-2	CASSREGQIYGYTF	TGCGCCAGCAGTCGTGAGGGACAGATCTATGGCTACACCTTC
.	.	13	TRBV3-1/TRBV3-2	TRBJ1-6	CASSQDRSGQLHF	TGTGCCAGCAGCCAAGATAGGTCGGGACAACTCCACTTT
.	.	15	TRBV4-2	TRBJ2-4	CASSQGVGAKNIQYF	TGTGCCAGCAGCCAGGGGGTAGGAGCCAAAAACATTCAGTACTTC
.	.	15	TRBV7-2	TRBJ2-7	CASSSVVGSSYEQYF	TGTGCCAGCAGCTCCGTCGTGGGGAGCTCCTACGAGCAGTACTTC
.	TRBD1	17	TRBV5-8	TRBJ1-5	CASSFTLTGMDNQPQHF	TGTGCCAGCAGCTTTACCTTGACAGGGATGGACAATCAGCCCCAGCATTTT
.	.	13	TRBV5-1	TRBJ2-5	CASSVQGQETQYF	TGCGCCAGCAGCGTGCAGGGCCAAGAGACCCAGTACTTC
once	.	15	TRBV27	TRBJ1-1	CASSLGRVGGTEAFF	TGTGCCAGCAGTTTGGGGAGGGTTGGGGGCACTGAAGCTTTCTTT
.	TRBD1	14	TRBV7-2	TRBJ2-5	CASSRDRGQETQYF	TGTGCCAGCAGCCGGGACAGGGGCCAAGAGACCCAGTACTTC
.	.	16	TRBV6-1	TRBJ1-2	CASSEGRGPTNYGYTF	TGTGCCAGCAGTGAAGGGAGGGGACCGACAAACTATGGCTACACCTTC
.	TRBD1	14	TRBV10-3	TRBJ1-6	CAIRGQGDNSPLHF	TGTGCCATCAGGGGACAGGGGGATAATTCACCCCTCCACTTT
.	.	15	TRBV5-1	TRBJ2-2	CASSLALAGPGELFF	TGCGCCAGCAGCTTAGCCCTCGCGGGCCCCGGGGAGCTGTTTTTT
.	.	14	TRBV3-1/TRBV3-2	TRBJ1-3	CASSQDGSGNTIYF	TGTGCCAGCAGCCAAGATGGGAGCGGAAACACCATATATTTT
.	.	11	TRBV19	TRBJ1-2	CASRVGYGYTF	TGTGCCAGCAGGGTCGGCTATGGCTACACCTTC
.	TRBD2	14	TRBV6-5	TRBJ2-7	CASSYGLAGYEQYF	TGTGCCAGCAGTTACGGGCTAGCGGGCTACGAGCAGTACTTC
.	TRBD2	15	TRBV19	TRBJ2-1	CASSIQAGGYNEQFF	TGTGCCAGTAGTATACAAGCGGGAGGGTACAATGAGCAGTTCTTC
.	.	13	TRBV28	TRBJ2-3	CASSLQSGDTQYF	TGTGCCAGCAGTCTCCAAAGCGGCGATACGCAGTATTTT
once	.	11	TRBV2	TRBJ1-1	CAVLRNTEAFF	TGTGCCGTCCTTCGTAACACTGAAGCTTTCTTT
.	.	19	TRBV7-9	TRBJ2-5	CASSLKGDQPYLNQETQYF	TGTGCCAGCAGCTTAAAGGGGGATCAACCGTACCTGAACCAAGAGACCCAGTACTTC
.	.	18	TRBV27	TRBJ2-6	CASSRWDRRDDGANVLTF	TGTGCCAGCAGCAGATGGGACCGCCGAGATGACGGGGCCAACGTCCTGACTTTC
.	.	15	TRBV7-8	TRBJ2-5	CASSNDRLLQETQYF	TGTGCCAGCAGTAACGACAGGCTACTACAAGAGACCCAGTACTTC
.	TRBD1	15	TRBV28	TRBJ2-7	CASSLYGTGSHEQYF	TGTGCCAGCAGTTTATACGGGACAGGGAGTCACGAGCAGTACTTC
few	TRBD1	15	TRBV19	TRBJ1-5	CASSVTGISNQPQHF	TGTGCCAGTAGTGTGACAGGGATTAGCAATCAGCCCCAGCATTTT
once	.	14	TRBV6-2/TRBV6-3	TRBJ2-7	CASSLDSVVSEQYF	TGTGCCAGCAGTCTGGACAGCGTCGTATCCGAGCAGTACTTC
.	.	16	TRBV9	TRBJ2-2	CASSVALEGNTGELFF	TGTGCCAGCAGCGTAGCTCTCGAGGGAAACACCGGGGAGCTGTTTTTT
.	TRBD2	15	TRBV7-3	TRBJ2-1	CASSFRAGDNNEQFF	TGTGCCAGCAGCTTCCGGGCGGGAGACAACAATGAGCAGTTCTTC
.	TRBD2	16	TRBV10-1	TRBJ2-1	CASSESFAGGLNEQFF	TGCGCCAGCAGTGAGTCCTTTGCGGGAGGGCTCAATGAGCAGTTCTTC
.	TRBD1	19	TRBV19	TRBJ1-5	CASSKARGNLGQANQPQHF	TGTGCCAGTAGTAAGGCACGAGGGAACCTAGGACAGGCCAATCAGCCCCAGCATTTT
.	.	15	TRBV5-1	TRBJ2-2	CASRKTTGNTGELFF	TGCGCCAGCAGGAAGACGACAGGGAACACCGGGGAGCTGTTTTTT
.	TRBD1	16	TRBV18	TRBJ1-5	CASSPNRGQGTLPQHF	TGTGCCAGCTCACCAAACCGGGGACAGGGGACCTTGCCCCAGCATTTT
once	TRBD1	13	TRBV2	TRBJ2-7	CASRPGQNYEQYF	TGTGCCAGCAGGCCGGGACAGAATTACGAGCAGTACTTC
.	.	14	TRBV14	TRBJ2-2	CASSQDTWAGELFF	TGTGCCAGCAGCCAAGATACTTGGGCCGGGGAGCTGTTTTTT
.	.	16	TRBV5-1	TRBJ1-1	CASSLVEGRGYTEAFF	TGCGCCAGCAGCTTGGTAGAGGGGCGGGGGTATACTGAAGCTTTCTTT
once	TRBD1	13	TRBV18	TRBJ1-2	CASSLGQDYGYTF	TGTGCCAGCTCACTCGGACAGGACTATGGCTACACCTTC
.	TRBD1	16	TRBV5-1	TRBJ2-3	CASNTGQGAMTDTQYF	TGCGCCAGCAACACCGGACAGGGGGCAATGACAGATACGCAGTATTTT
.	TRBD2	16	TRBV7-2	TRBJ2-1	CASSSPSGGAGNEQFF	TGTGCCAGCAGCTCCCCTAGCGGGGGGGCGGGCAATGAGCAGTTCTTC
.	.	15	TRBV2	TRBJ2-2	CASSEVAVDTGELFF	TGTGCCAGCAGTGAAGTGGCGGTTGACACCGGGGAGCTGTTTTTT
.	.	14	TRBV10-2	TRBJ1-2	CASSEGGPHYGYTF	TGCGCCAGCAGTGAAGGGGGGCCGCACTATGGCTACACCTTC
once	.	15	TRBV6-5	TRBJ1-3	CASSLDDSSGNTIYF	TGTGCCAGCAGCCTAGATGACAGCTCTGGAAACACCATATATTTT
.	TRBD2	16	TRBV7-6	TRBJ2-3	CASSITSGATTDTQYF	TGTGCCAGCAGCATTACTAGCGGGGCAACAACAGATACGCAGTATTTT
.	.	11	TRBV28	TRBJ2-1	CASSQLIEQFF	TGTGCCAGCAGCCAACTCATAGAGCAGTTCTTC
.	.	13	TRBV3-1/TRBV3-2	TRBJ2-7	CASSQTGWYEQYF	TGTGCCAGCAGCCAAACGGGGTGGTACGAGCAGTACTTC
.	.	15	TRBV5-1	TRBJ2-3	CASSHPRGSTDTQYF	TGCGCCAGCAGCCACCCGCGTGGGAGCACAGATACGCAGTATTTT
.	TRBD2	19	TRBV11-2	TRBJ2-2	CASSPEGSGGFLNTGELFF	TGTGCCAGCAGCCCCGAGGGAAGCGGGGGCTTCTTGAACACCGGGGAGCTGTTTTTT